This T cell receptor (beta chain) is from a study of blood T cell repertoires in COVID-19. V lost 5 bases and J lost 8, with 18 bases in between. Germline V CDR1 and CDR2: SEHNR, FQNEAQ (reference sequence). The length of the CDR3 is 14 residues. Clones were sequenced by immunoSEQ multiplex PCR, and TCRdb holds only the in-frame ones, with some missing. The sample records over 250,000 clones, over 70% being singletons. Seattle patient enrollment occurred during active infection, with longitudinal follow-up thereafter. This clone was seen just once. Source material: peripheral blood. The chain joins TRBV7-9 to TRBJ1-2, with a weak D call TRBD1 (6 bases). This clonotype originated in a woman aged 70-85 years with COVID-19, enrolled during active disease. CDR3 in amino acids: CASSEEPNRDGYTF. In DNA, the CDR3 is TGTGCCAGCAGCGAAGAACCGAACAGGGACGGCTACACCTTC.